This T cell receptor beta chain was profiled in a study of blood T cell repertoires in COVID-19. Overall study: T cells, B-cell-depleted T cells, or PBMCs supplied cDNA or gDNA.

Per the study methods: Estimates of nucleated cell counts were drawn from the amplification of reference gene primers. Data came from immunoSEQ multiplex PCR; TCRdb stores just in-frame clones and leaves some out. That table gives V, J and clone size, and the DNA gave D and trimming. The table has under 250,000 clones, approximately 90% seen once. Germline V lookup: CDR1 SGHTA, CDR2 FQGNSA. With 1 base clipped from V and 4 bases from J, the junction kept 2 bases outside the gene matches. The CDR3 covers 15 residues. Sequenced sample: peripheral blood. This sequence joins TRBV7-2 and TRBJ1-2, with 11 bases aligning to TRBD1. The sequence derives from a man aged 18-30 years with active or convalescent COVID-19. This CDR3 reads CASSLGGTGGYGYTF. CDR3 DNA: TGTGCCAGCAGCTTAGGAGGGACAGGGGGCTATGGCTACACCTTC.